The source of this T cell receptor (beta chain) is a study of cytomegalovirus exposure and HLA in healthy donors. The CDR3 is made up of 15 amino acids. Germline CDR1 GTSNPN, CDR2 SVGIG (reference sequence). The V and J ends lost 2 bases and 5 bases, in that order; junction bases with no gene match: 9. The sample holds one count of this clone. Its target is not known. Whole-study findings and limits: Sequence variants that were highly shared formed a cluster that was likely a sequencing artifact.

The PCR employed 60 Vbeta primers together with 13 Jbeta primers. Using immunoSEQ multiplex PCR, the repertoire was profiled, and TCRdb retains in-frame clones only, with some absent. This sample has some 130,000 clones, with nearly 80% found just once. The sequenced sample was PBMCs. The clonotype was recovered from a man aged 25-40 years in good health and CMV-seronegative. The chain employs TRBV30 and TRBJ2-1, with 7 bases identical to TRBD1. For the CDR3, the DNA is TGTGCCTGGAGTCCCGGGACAGAGCTCAACAATGAGCAGTTCTTC. It codes for CAWSPGTELNNEQFF.